Detailed here is one T cell receptor beta chain. CDR1 and CDR2 (germline): SGHAT, FQNNGV. The CDR3 runs 15 residues. Trimming removed 6 bases at V and 6 bases at J, with 20 bases between. PCR replicates from unsorted PBMC used roughly 310 ng DNA, and this amount was about 33,000 T cell genomes. Sequencing was performed with immunoSEQ multiplex PCR; in TCRdb, only in-frame clones are kept and a portion is missing. The sample includes about half a million clones, almost 80% seen only once; the top ten take around 12%. This record comes from a study of shared clonotypes between healthy human individuals. Every contributor of samples was a Caucasian grown-up residing in Nashville, Tennessee.

The chain joins TRBV11-2 to TRBJ1-1, with a weak D call TRBD1 (6 bases). The receptor comes from a woman aged 35 to 49 in good health. Some clones in this sample may be carry-over from other donors' samples. The sample was PBMCs. CDR3 in DNA: TGTGCCAGCAGTACATATGGGGGCCCAACCGCTGAAGCTTTCTTT. Its protein product is CASSTYGGPTAEAFF.